The clone carrying this T cell receptor beta chain appeared a single time. TCRdb's copy holds only in-frame clones and misses some; the assay was immunoSEQ multiplex PCR. The sample lists about 1.4 million clones, roughly 96% occurring once. Those who donated, Caucasian adults without exception, all lived in Nashville, Tennessee. This sample stems from a study of shared clonotypes between healthy human individuals. The CDR3 loop spans 17 amino acids. Germline V gives CDR1 SEHNR, CDR2 FQNEAQ (reference sequence). Deletions cut 1 base from V and 1 base from J, with 14 bases between. V and J are TRBV7-9 and TRBJ2-1, with D possibly matching TRBD2 (5 bases). The receptor comes from a man younger than 45 in good health. The sequenced sample was naive CD4+ T cells sorted from blood. Indicated subset: CD45RA+ positively selected. CDR3 region: CASSLGFTGKSYNEQFF. The CDR3 DNA is TGTGCCAGCAGCTTAGGATTTACCGGGAAATCCTACAATGAGCAGTTCTTC.